One and the same sample provided the 10 T cell receptor beta chains below, sequenced in a study of shared clonotypes between healthy human individuals. Measured with immunoSEQ multiplex PCR; TCRdb has only the in-frame clones, and not every one. The sample has nearly 500,000 clones; roughly four fifths are singletons. Sample: PBMCs. These receptors came from a woman in her thirties or forties in good health. Some clones in this sample may be carry-over from other donors' samples.

This clone was detected a few times. This sequence joins TRBV29-1 and TRBJ1-5, with D unresolved. CDR1 is SQVTM, CDR2 ANQGSEA, per germline. The CDR3 has 11 residues. Trimming pared 4 bases from V and 7 bases from J, leaving 8 bases between. CDR3 nucleotides: TGCAGCGTTGGGGAGGAACAGCCCCAGCATTTT. Protein: CSVGEEQPQHF.

The chain carries TRBV28 and TRBJ2-7; a weak D match, TRBD2 (6 bases). This CDR3 has 14 residues. In germline, CDR1 is MDHEN, CDR2 SYDVKM. Trimming took off 2 bases at V and 5 bases at J, with 13 bases between the two ends. The CDR3 loop is CASSLTWRRDEQYF. CDR3 nucleotides: TGTGCCAGCAGTTTAACGTGGAGGAGGGACGAGCAGTACTTC.

This sequence joins TRBV7-9 and TRBJ2-3; weak D call: TRBD2 (5 bases). Between the trimmed V and J ends, which lost 7 bases and 2 bases, there was a span of 13 bases. In germline, CDR1 is SEHNR, CDR2 FQNEAQ (reference sequence). The length of the CDR3 is 14 residues. The CDR3 protein is CASIQAESTDTQYF. DNA for the CDR3: TGTGCCAGCATCCAAGCGGAGTCCACAGATACGCAGTATTTT.

A single count supports this clone. The CDR3 coding sequence is TGTGCCATCCAAGGAGGGGGCTACGAGCAGTACTTC. Protein: CAIQGGGYEQYF. This chain joins TRBV10-3 and TRBJ2-7; D tentatively fits TRBD1 or TRBD2 (6 bases each). Trimming removed 8 bases at V and 3 bases at J, with 11 bases between. The CDR3 is 12 residues long. CDR1 and CDR2 from the germline V gene are ENHRY and SYGVKD.

The rearrangement uses TRBV2 and TRBJ2-4; D may correspond to TRBD1 or TRBD2 (5 bases each). V lost 2 bases and J 5 bases, leaving 10 bases between the germline ends. This CDR3 is built from 14 residues. Germline V gene lookup returns CDR1 SNHLY and CDR2 FYNNEI. CDR3 sequence reads: CASSERTGQNIQYF. CDR3 nucleotides: TGTGCCAGCAGTGAACGTACGGGACAAAACATTCAGTACTTC.

As regards this clone: One base separates it from a far larger clone, so it is likely a read error. The chain uses TRBV29-1 and TRBJ1-1, with TRBD1 matching 10 bases. J gave up 4 bases and V 7 bases, and 6 bases lay outside the gene matches. Per germline, CDR1 SQVTM and CDR2 ANQGSEA. This CDR3 has 13 amino acids. The CDR3 nucleotides are TGCAGCGGGGGACAGGGGAGGGGCACTGAAGCTTTCTTT. This translates into CSGGQGRGTEAFF.

V is TRBV11-2 and J is TRBJ2-3; TRBD2 is a possible D gene (5 bases). The V end lost 1 base, the J end lost 0 bases, and 17 bases lay between the germline ends. Per germline, CDR1 SGHAT and CDR2 FQNNGV. The CDR3 is 18 residues long. This CDR3 is CASSLGFGIWASTDTQYF. The CDR3 coding sequence is TGTGCCAGCAGCTTAGGCTTCGGGATCTGGGCTAGCACAGATACGCAGTATTTT.

The chain couples TRBV14 to TRBJ2-3, with 12 bases identical to TRBD2. The CDR3 has 18 amino acids. V lost 0 bases and J lost 0; bases outside the gene matches: 4. Germline V gives CDR1 SGHDN, CDR2 FVKESK. Here the CDR3 reads CASSQEGLAGSSTDTQYF. CDR3 nucleotide sequence: TGTGCCAGCAGCCAAGAGGGACTAGCGGGTTCTAGCACAGATACGCAGTATTTT.

The chain combines TRBV11-2 with TRBJ2-5, with TRBD2 matching over 12 bases. V was pared by 1 base and J by 5 bases, with 5 bases of the junction left unmatched. Looked up from germline, CDR1 is SGHAT and CDR2 is FQNNGV. The CDR3 is made up of 16 amino acids. CDR3 region: CASSLGASGRAETQYF. CDR3 DNA: TGTGCCAGCAGCTTAGGCGCTAGCGGGAGGGCGGAGACCCAGTACTTC.

This clone was counted only a few times. This chain links TRBV10-1 with TRBJ2-1; TRBD2 agrees at 9 bases. Germline V gene sequence: CDR1 WNHNN, CDR2 SYGVQD (reference sequence). The trim removed 8 bases at V and 2 bases at J, leaving 13 bases unmatched. There are 17 residues in the CDR3. The CDR3 region has the DNA TGCGCCAGCGCCCATAACCCCCTAGCGGGGACCTACAATGAGCAGTTCTTC. Residues: CASAHNPLAGTYNEQFF.